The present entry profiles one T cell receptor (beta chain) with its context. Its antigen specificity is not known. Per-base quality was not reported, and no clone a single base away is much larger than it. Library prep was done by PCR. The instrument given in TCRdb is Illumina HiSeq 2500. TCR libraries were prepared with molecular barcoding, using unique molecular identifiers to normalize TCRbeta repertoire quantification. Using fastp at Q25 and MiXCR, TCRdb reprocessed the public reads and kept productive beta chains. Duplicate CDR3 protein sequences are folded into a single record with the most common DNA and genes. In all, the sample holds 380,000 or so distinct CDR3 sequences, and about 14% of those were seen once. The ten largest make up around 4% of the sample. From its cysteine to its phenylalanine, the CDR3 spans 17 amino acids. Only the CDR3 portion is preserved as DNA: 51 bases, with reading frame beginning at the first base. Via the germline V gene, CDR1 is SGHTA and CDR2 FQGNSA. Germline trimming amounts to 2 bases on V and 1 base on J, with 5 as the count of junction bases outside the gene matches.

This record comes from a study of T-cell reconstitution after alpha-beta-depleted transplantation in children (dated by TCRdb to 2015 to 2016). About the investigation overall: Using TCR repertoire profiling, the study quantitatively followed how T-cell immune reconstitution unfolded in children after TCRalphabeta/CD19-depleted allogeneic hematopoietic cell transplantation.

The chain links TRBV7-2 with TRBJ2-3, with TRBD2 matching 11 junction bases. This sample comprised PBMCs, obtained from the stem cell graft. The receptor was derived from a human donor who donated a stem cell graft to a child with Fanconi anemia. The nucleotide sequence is TGTGCCAGCAGCTTACCCTCGACTAGCGGGGGCACAGATACGCAGTATTTT. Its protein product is CASSLPSTSGGTDTQYF. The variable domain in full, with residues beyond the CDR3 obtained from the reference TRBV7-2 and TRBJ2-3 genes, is GAGVSQSPSNKVTEKGKDVELRCDPISGHTALYWYRQSLGQGLEFLIYFQGNSAPDKSGLPSDRFSAERTGGSVSTLTIQRTQQEDSAVYLCASSLPSTSGGTDTQYFGPGTRLTVL.